Detailed here is one T cell receptor (beta chain). Using immunoSEQ multiplex PCR, the repertoire was profiled, and TCRdb retains in-frame clones only, with some absent. The table lists 28,000 or so clones, 90% to 95% of them singletons. The data were taken from a study of T cell changes during pregnancy in multiple sclerosis. The CDR3 has 18 amino acids. V was cut by 5 bases and J by 0 bases, with 20 bases left in between. Germline values: CDR1 LNHDA, CDR2 SQIVND (reference sequence). This specimen consisted of CD8+ T cells from peripheral blood mononuclear cells, obtained before pregnancy. The clonotype originates from a female donor with multiple sclerosis, enrolled in a pregnancy study. The J gene is TRBJ1-5, the V gene TRBV19; maybe TRBD1 (5 bases). CDR3 sequence reads: CASSLKTVDPNSNQPQHF. The CDR3 DNA reads as TGTGCCAGTAGTCTAAAGACAGTAGATCCCAATAGCAATCAGCCCCAGCATTTT. The variable domain in full, completed from reference TRBV19 and TRBJ1-5, reads DGGITQSPKYLFRKEGQNVTLSCEQNLNHDAMYWYRQDPGQGLRLIYYSQIVNDFQKGDIAEGYSVSREKKESFPLTVTSAQKNPTAFYLCASSLKTVDPNSNQPQHFGDGTRLSIL.